The 24 T cell receptor beta chains below all came from one sample that was sequenced in a study of T cell responses to AZD1222 COVID-19 vaccine. Libraries were prepared by immunoSEQ multiplex PCR; TCRdb keeps only in-frame clonotypes and omits some of them. The sample lists roughly 100,000 clones, 75% to 95% occurring once. Sequenced material: peripheral blood, taken on day 0 of AZD1222 vaccination. These receptors all come from an adult in good health.

This clone is a singleton in its sample. This chain uses TRBV18 with TRBJ1-3; D remains unclear. Germline values: CDR1 KGHSH, CDR2 LQKENI. Trimming shortened V by 3 bases and J by 1 base, and 10 bases separated the two germline ends. CDR3 length equals 15 residues. CDR3 nucleotides: TGTGCCAGCTCACCGATGGTCGAGTCTGGAAACACCATATATTTT. Its protein is CASSPMVESGNTIYF.

CDR3 protein: CASTPNDTPHYEQYF. CDR3 DNA sequence: TGTGCCAGCACTCCTAATGATACCCCCCATTACGAGCAGTACTTC. V is TRBV28 and J is TRBJ2-7, with D unclear. The CDR3 loop spans 15 amino acids. V was cut by 7 bases and J by 4 bases, with 20 bases left in between. Looked up from germline, CDR1 is MDHEN and CDR2 is SYDVKM.

The sample holds one count of this clone. The chain is built from TRBV5-4 and TRBJ2-7, with 7 bases that match TRBD2. With 4 bases clipped from V and 0 bases from J, the junction kept 7 bases outside the gene matches. CDR3 length: 15 residues. Germline V CDR1 and CDR2: SGHNT, YYREEE (reference sequence). The CDR3 DNA follows: TGTGCCAGCAGCGGGGGGGAGCGGGGCTCCTACGAGCAGTACTTC. Its translation is CASSGGERGSYEQYF. Together with reference TRBV5-4 and TRBJ2-7, the CDR3 gives the full variable domain: ETGVTQSPTHLIKTRGQQVTLRCSSQSGHNTVSWYQQALGQGPQFIFQYYREEENGRGNFPPRFSGLQFPNYSSELNVNALELDDSALYLCASSGGERGSYEQYFGPGTRLTVT.

V usage is TRBV18 and J usage is TRBJ1-5, with TRBD1 identical over 9 bases. Unmatched junction bases numbered 8, after V lost 3 bases and J lost 5 bases. Germline CDR1 and CDR2: KGHSH and LQKENI. This CDR3 spans 16 amino acids. The DNA of the CDR3 is TGTGCCAGCTCACCGAACGAACAGGGGGCATATCAGCCCCAGCATTTT. This codes for CASSPNEQGAYQPQHF.

This chain connects TRBV30 to TRBJ1-5, with a tentative D call TRBD1 (5 bases). The CDR3 totals 13 residues. Germline V gene data show CDR1 as GTSNPN and CDR2 as SVGIG (reference sequence). V shed 2 bases and J shed 5 bases, with 10 bases lying between them. The CDR3 nucleotides read TGTGCCTGGAGTTCGGGGGGAGATCAGCCCCAGCATTTT. Protein sequence: CAWSSGGDQPQHF.

In DNA form, the CDR3 reads TGTGCCAGTAGTTGGACAGTTACAGATACGCAGTATTTT. Translated, it gives CASSWTVTDTQYF. The chain couples TRBV19 to TRBJ2-3; D may be TRBD1 (6 bases). CDR1 LNHDA and CDR2 SQIVND come from the germline V gene (reference sequence). The CDR3 runs 13 residues. Trimming removed 5 bases from V and 3 bases from J, with 9 bases in between.

The chain uses TRBV27 and TRBJ2-2; D gene uncertain. CDR1 MNHEY and CDR2 SMNVEV come from the germline V gene (reference sequence). CDR3 length equals 13 residues. The V gene lost 6 bases and the J gene lost 4 bases, with 9 bases spanning the gap. This chain's CDR3 is CASSPSFTGELFF. Written as DNA, the CDR3 is TGTGCCAGCAGCCCTAGTTTCACCGGGGAGCTGTTTTTT.

The V and J genes are TRBV5-4 and TRBJ1-3; D gene ambiguous. CDR1 SGHNT and CDR2 YYREEE come from the germline V gene (reference sequence). The CDR3 is 14 amino acids. The V end lost 2 bases, the J end lost 4 bases, and 10 bases lay between the germline ends. The CDR3 reads CASSFGGLGNTIYF. Here the CDR3 DNA reads TGTGCCAGCAGCTTTGGAGGGCTCGGAAACACCATATATTTT. The full variable domain, its missing parts supplied by reference TRBV5-4 and TRBJ1-3, is ETGVTQSPTHLIKTRGQQVTLRCSSQSGHNTVSWYQQALGQGPQFIFQYYREEENGRGNFPPRFSGLQFPNYSSELNVNALELDDSALYLCASSFGGLGNTIYFGEGSWLTVV.

The J gene is TRBJ2-7, the V gene TRBV10-3; 7 bases match TRBD1. Per the germline V gene, CDR1 is ENHRY and CDR2 is SYGVKD. V lost 10 bases and J lost 2; bases outside the gene matches: 5. This CDR3 region has 12 residues. The CDR3 DNA reads TGTGCCAACGGGGACAGACCCTACGAGCAGTACTTC. This sequence encodes CANGDRPYEQYF.

The chain carries TRBV4-1 and TRBJ1-1, with 8 bases that match TRBD1. This CDR3 contains 14 residues. Per germline, CDR1 MGHRA and CDR2 YSYEKL. Trimming took 4 bases from V and 3 from J; bases not matched to a gene: 4. Here the CDR3 DNA reads TGCGCCAGCAGCCGCCCGGGACAGGACACTGAAGCTTTCTTT. Amino acid sequence: CASSRPGQDTEAFF.

This CDR3 reads CATSAISGSSYNEQFF. The DNA for the CDR3 is TGTGCCACCAGTGCAATTAGCGGGTCCTCCTACAATGAGCAGTTCTTC. The gene calls are TRBV24-1 and TRBJ2-1; 7 bases are shared with TRBD2. This CDR3 is built from 16 residues. Trimming removed 5 bases from V and 0 bases from J; junction bases left unmatched: 6. Looked up from germline, CDR1 is KGHDR and CDR2 is SFDVKD.

The chain uses TRBV5-5 and TRBJ1-1, with D tentatively TRBD1 (5 bases). V lost 0 bases, J lost 6 bases, and 9 bases lay in between. Germline V gene lookup returns CDR1 SGHKS and CDR2 YYEKEE (reference sequence). This CDR3 has 13 amino acids. As DNA, the CDR3 is TGTGCCAGCAGCTTGGTGGGGGTCCCTGAAGCTTTCTTT. Protein: CASSLVGVPEAFF.

This rearrangement joins TRBV2 to TRBJ1-4; possible D gene TRBD1, 6 bases. The CDR3 has 14 amino acids. CDR1 and CDR2 from the germline V gene are SNHLY and FYNNEI. Trimming left V 8 bases short and J 4 bases short, with 14 bases between. As DNA, the CDR3 is TGTGCCAGCTCCGAGGACAGACTTAATGAAAAACTGTTTTTT. This gives the protein CASSEDRLNEKLFF.

V usage is TRBV9 and J usage is TRBJ2-7; D is unresolved. The CDR3 covers 14 residues. Germline CDR1 and CDR2: SGDLS and YYNGEE. V was pared by 0 bases and J by 0 bases, with 7 bases between. The CDR3: CASSVAYNSYEQYF. The DNA for the CDR3 is TGTGCCAGCAGCGTAGCCTACAACTCCTACGAGCAGTACTTC.

The J gene is TRBJ2-1, the V gene TRBV6-6; D possibly uses TRBD1 or TRBD2 (5 bases each). Trimming stripped 8 bases from V and 8 bases from J, with 13 bases between. The germline CDR1 and CDR2 sequences are MNHNY and SVGAGI (reference sequence). The CDR3 contains 12 residues. CDR3 sequence (DNA): TGTGCCAGCGGCGACTGGGGGTATGAGCAGTTCTTC. This translates into CASGDWGYEQFF.

DNA for the CDR3: TGTGCCAGCAGCCAAGATCAGGGGGTGCGCACAGATACGCAGTATTTT. It encodes CASSQDQGVRTDTQYF. The chain links TRBV4-2 to TRBJ2-3; the match to TRBD1 covers 7 bases. Trimming removed 0 bases from V and 1 base from J; junction bases left unmatched: 4. This CDR3 has 16 amino acids. Per germline, CDR1 LGHNA and CDR2 YNFKEQ.

This clone has a single count. The chain uses TRBV12-5 and TRBJ2-1; D gene ambiguous. This CDR3 spans 16 amino acids. Germline V CDR1 and CDR2: LGHNT, FRNRAP. V was cut by 2 bases and J by 4 bases, with 15 bases left in between. CDR3 in DNA: TGTGCTAGTGGTTTGAGCACCCCTGCGCGGTACAATGAGCAGTTCTTC. Translating it yields CASGLSTPARYNEQFF. Drawing the rest from reference TRBV12-5 and TRBJ2-1, the complete variable domain is DARVTQTPRHKVTEMGQEVTMRCQPILGHNTVFWYRQTMMQGLELLAYFRNRAPLDDSGMPKDRFSAEMPDATLATLKIQPSEPRDSAVYFCASGLSTPARYNEQFFGPGTRLTVL.

V and J are TRBV28 and TRBJ2-3; 8 positions match TRBD1. CDR3 length: 15 amino acids. The junction had 10 bases not matched to a gene; V was cut back by 8 bases and J by 3 bases. Germline values: CDR1 MDHEN, CDR2 SYDVKM. The CDR3 DNA follows: TGTGCCAGCCCCCCCGGACAGGGCAGGACAGATACGCAGTATTTT. This translates into CASPPGQGRTDTQYF.

The chain employs TRBV4-3 and TRBJ2-7, with a tentative D call TRBD2 (6 bases). Germline V lookup: CDR1 LGHNA, CDR2 YSLEER. CDR3 length: 14 residues. Trimming stripped 1 base from V and 3 bases from J, with 10 bases between. This CDR3 reads CASSQAGGIYEQYF. CDR3 nucleotide sequence: TGCGCCAGCAGCCAAGCTGGAGGGATCTACGAGCAGTACTTC.

The rearrangement joins TRBV5-1 to TRBJ2-2; D uncertain. Trimming left V 4 bases short and J 4 bases short, with 8 bases between. The CDR3 is 13 residues long. CDR1 and CDR2 (germline): SGHRS, YFSETQ. CDR3 in amino acids: CASSRLGTGELFF. CDR3 nucleotides: TGCGCCAGCAGCCGGCTGGGCACCGGGGAGCTGTTTTTT. The complete variable domain, with remaining parts taken from reference TRBV5-1 and TRBJ2-2, reads KAGVTQTPRYLIKTRGQQVTLSCSPISGHRSVSWYQQTPGQGLQFLFEYFSETQRNKGNFPGRFSGRQFSNSRSEMNVSTLELGDSALYLCASSRLGTGELFFGEGSRLTVL.

CDR3 protein: CASRGGTPNTGELFF. The CDR3 region has the DNA TGTGCCAGTAGGGGCGGGACCCCGAACACCGGGGAGCTGTTTTTT. V gene TRBV19 combines with J gene TRBJ2-2; D may be TRBD2 (6 bases). Trimming shortened V by 6 bases and J by 0 bases, and 11 bases separated the two germline ends. Germline loops: CDR1 LNHDA, CDR2 SQIVND (reference sequence). The CDR3 consists of 15 residues.

This chain uses TRBV7-2 with TRBJ2-5, with D perhaps TRBD1 or TRBD2 (5 bases each). CDR1 and CDR2 (germline): SGHTA, FQGNSA. The CDR3 sequence is 15 residues long. The V and J ends lost 4 bases and 1 base respectively, with 13 bases between them. CDR3 in amino acids: CASSSGAQIQETQYF. CDR3 coding DNA: TGTGCCAGCAGCTCCGGGGCACAGATCCAAGAGACCCAGTACTTC.

The chain links TRBV7-9 to TRBJ2-5; D gene ambiguous. With 2 bases removed from V and 7 bases from J, the gap between germline ends came to 8 bases. Germline loops: CDR1 SEHNR, CDR2 FQNEAQ (reference sequence). The length of the CDR3 is 12 residues. CDR3 sequence: CASSLPLGTQYF. In DNA, the CDR3 is TGTGCCAGCAGCTTACCCCTCGGGACCCAGTACTTC.

This rearrangement joins TRBV4-2 to TRBJ2-7; 7 positions agree with TRBD1. V trimming: 2 bases; J trimming: 2 bases; junction bases outside the gene matches: 9. The CDR3 loop spans 16 amino acids. The V gene's germline CDR1 is LGHNA and CDR2 YNFKEQ. CDR3 residues: CASSQTLGQVTYEQYF. Here the CDR3 DNA reads TGTGCCAGCAGCCAAACTTTAGGACAGGTCACCTACGAGCAGTACTTC.